The sample holds a few counts of the clone carrying this T cell receptor (beta chain). As for time point: after neoadjuvant nivolumab, at surgical resection. Stage II-IVA oral cavity squamous cell carcinoma was new and untreated by systemic or radiation therapy. Analysis of PBMCs was direct, with no culture step. This specimen belongs to a study of neoadjuvant anti-PD-1 for oral cavity cancer. The CDR3 runs 15 residues. Germline loops: CDR1 GTSNPN, CDR2 SVGIG (reference sequence). The trim removed 3 bases at V and 0 bases at J, leaving 6 bases unmatched. Sequencing used immunoSEQ multiplex PCR; TCRdb keeps in-frame clones, though not all of them. The sample lists over 11,000 clones; over 65% were seen once.

V is TRBV30 and J is TRBJ1-2; 8 positions match TRBD1. The receptor comes from a person aged 40 to 85 with oral cavity squamous cell carcinoma. The specimen was PBMCs, collected after nivolumab (anti-PD-1) treatment. The CDR3 DNA sequence: TGTGCCTGGAGAGGGACAGGAAGAACTAACTATGGCTACACCTTC. Its translation is CAWRGTGRTNYGYTF. Supplemented by reference TRBV30 and TRBJ1-2, the full variable domain reads SQTIHQWPATLVQPVGSPLSLECTVEGTSNPNLYWYRQAAGRGLQLLFYSVGIGQISSEVPQNLSASRPQDRQFILSSKKLLLSDSGFYLCAWRGTGRTNYGYTFGSGTRLTVV.